Sequencing of this TCR beta chain was carried out in a study of blood T cell repertoires in COVID-19. At the level of the study: Acute and convalescent COVID-19 samples came from the United States, Italy and Spain. Nucleic acid was either cDNA or gDNA, and it came from T cells, B-cell-depleted T cells, or PBMCs.

Original analysis: Estimation of nucleated cell counts was performed using reference gene primer amplification. This table comes from immunoSEQ multiplex PCR, and its TCRdb copy is limited to in-frame clones, with some not included. V and J calls and clone size are as listed in that table; D and trimming were resolved from the DNA. This sample carries fewer than 400,000 clones, roughly 86% of them seen once, and the ten largest clones take roughly 3.1%. This CDR3 has 13 amino acids. Germline lookup yields CDR1 LNHDA and CDR2 SQIVND (reference sequence). V lost 5 bases, J lost 2 bases, and 9 bases lay in between.

The genes are TRBV19 and TRBJ2-5, with no clear D. The origin of this receptor is a human donor in a cohort sampled during active COVID-19. What was sequenced was peripheral blood. The CDR3 spells CASSRVEQETQYF. The CDR3 nucleotides are TGTGCCAGTAGTCGGGTGGAGCAAGAGACCCAGTACTTC.